These T cell receptor beta chains were read from a single sample in a study of blood T cell repertoires in COVID-19. Assay used: immunoSEQ multiplex PCR; TCRdb lists only in-frame clones, some missing. The data show approximately 330,000 clones, roughly 86% seen once. The sequenced sample consisted of PBMCs or T cells enriched from blood (not recorded which). These receptors came from a young woman who had recovered from COVID-19. CDR3s include the opening cysteine and the closing phenylalanine or tryptophan. The D gene is left open where the match is weak. Rows give clone size only sometimes, using once, few, many, or a class for an expanded clone.

TRBV28	NA	TRBD1	TRBJ2-7	CASSLSGQGALGQYF	TGTGCCAGCAGTTTATCGGGTCAGGGGGCGCTTGGGCAGTACTTC
TRBV13	NA	NA	TRBJ1-6	CASSLGGVDSPLHF	TGTGCCAGCAGCTTAGGAGGAGTGGATTCACCCCTCCACTTT
TRBV7-9	NA	NA	TRBJ2-1	CASSFEVVNEQFF	TGTGCCAGCAGCTTTGAGGTGGTCAATGAGCAGTTCTTC
TRBV28	NA	NA	TRBJ1-2	CASSLGAGQGYTF	TGTGCCAGCAGTTTAGGGGCAGGGCAGGGCTACACCTTC
TRBV28	NA	NA	TRBJ1-4	CASSFRTGGDATNEKLFF	TGTGCCAGCAGTTTCCGGACGGGAGGGGATGCAACTAATGAAAAACTGTTTTTT
TRBV4-2	NA	NA	TRBJ2-7	CASSQDIYEQYF	TGTGCCAGCAGCCAAGACATCTACGAGCAGTACTTC
TRBV7-6	NA	NA	TRBJ1-4	CASSLVVGGEHNEKLFF	TGTGCCAGCAGCTTAGTGGTTGGGGGGGAACATAATGAAAAACTGTTTTTT
TRBV29-1	NA	NA	TRBJ2-7	CSVQMPWASLSYEQYF	TGCAGCGTTCAAATGCCCTGGGCCAGCTTAAGCTACGAGCAGTACTTC
TRBV25-1	NA	TRBD2	TRBJ2-1	CATQLARTYNEQFF	TGTGCCACTCAACTAGCGCGCACCTACAATGAGCAGTTCTTC
TRBV27	NA	TRBD2	TRBJ2-1	CASSLPGLAGGLGQFF	TGTGCCAGCAGTTTACCGGGACTAGCGGGAGGGTTAGGACAGTTCTTC
TRBV7-9	NA	NA	TRBJ2-1	CASSRIYGSGRGDEQFF	TGTGCCAGCAGCCGAATCTACGGTAGCGGCCGGGGCGATGAGCAGTTCTTC
TRBV30	NA	NA	TRBJ1-4	CAWISNPHEKLFF	TGTGCCTGGATCTCTAACCCCCATGAAAAACTGTTTTTT
TRBV27	NA	NA	TRBJ2-7	CASSEEGGSYEQYF	TGTGCCAGCAGTGAGGAGGGGGGGTCCTACGAGCAGTACTTC
TRBV5-4	NA	NA	TRBJ1-2	CASSPGLGDNYGYTF	TGTGCCAGCAGCCCAGGGTTAGGGGATAACTATGGCTACACCTTC
TRBV12-5	NA	TRBD1	TRBJ1-1	CASGLDREDTEAFF	TGTGCTAGTGGTTTAGACAGGGAGGACACTGAAGCTTTCTTT
TRBV19	NA	TRBD1	TRBJ1-5	CASTRDRGAGVVQPQHF	TGTGCCAGTACGAGGGACAGGGGCGCAGGGGTCGTTCAGCCCCAGCATTTT
TRBV11-3	once	NA	TRBJ1-1	CASSYGTTTEAFF	TGTGCCAGCAGCTACGGGACTACCACTGAAGCTTTCTTT
TRBV5-8	NA	TRBD2	TRBJ2-7	CASSPRRVAGRHEQYF	TGTGCCAGCAGCCCCCGAAGGGTAGCGGGAAGGCACGAGCAGTACTTC
TRBV13	NA	NA	TRBJ2-1	CASWGGPSYNEQFF	TGTGCAAGTTGGGGGGGCCCCTCCTACAATGAGCAGTTCTTC
TRBV5-4	NA	TRBD2	TRBJ2-3	CASSLAVTSGSFSDTQYF	TGTGCCAGCAGCTTGGCAGTGACTAGCGGGAGCTTCTCAGATACGCAGTATTTT
TRBV7-2	NA	NA	TRBJ1-2	CASSLESQGYGYTF	TGTGCCAGCAGCTTGGAGTCACAGGGCTATGGCTACACCTTC
TRBV4-2	NA	TRBD2	TRBJ2-5	CASSQARGRGGGQETQYF	TGTGCCAGCAGCCAAGCGAGAGGTCGCGGCGGGGGGCAAGAGACCCAGTACTTC
TRBV5-6	NA	NA	TRBJ1-5	CASSYYGQYQPQHF	TGTGCCAGCAGCTATTACGGACAGTATCAGCCCCAGCATTTT
TRBV19	NA	TRBD1	TRBJ1-1	CASSIQGDTEAFF	TGTGCCAGTAGTATACAGGGGGACACTGAAGCTTTCTTT
TRBV19	once	NA	TRBJ1-2	CASSMAQDFWGYTF	TGTGCCAGTAGTATGGCGCAGGACTTCTGGGGCTACACCTTC
TRBV10-3	NA	NA	TRBJ1-3	CAISGSGATTGNTIYF	TGTGCCATCAGTGGCTCAGGGGCAACTACTGGAAACACCATATATTTT
TRBV3-1/TRBV3-2	NA	NA	TRBJ1-4	CAPSHDRGAGPEKLFF	TGTGCCCCCAGCCACGACCGGGGGGCCGGACCTGAAAAACTGTTTTTT
TRBV7-9	NA	TRBD2	TRBJ2-1	CASSPGRTSGKYNEQFF	TGTGCCAGCAGCCCGGGGCGGACTAGCGGGAAGTACAATGAGCAGTTCTTC
TRBV7-2	NA	TRBD1	TRBJ1-1	CASSFGSGQGIKAFF	TGTGCCAGCAGCTTCGGCTCAGGACAGGGAATAAAAGCTTTCTTT
TRBV11-2	NA	TRBD2	TRBJ2-1	CASSFLAGRDNEQFF	TGTGCCAGCAGCTTTCTGGCGGGGAGGGACAATGAGCAGTTCTTC
TRBV19	NA	TRBD1	TRBJ2-2	CATGTENTGELFF	TGTGCCACCGGGACAGAGAACACCGGGGAGCTGTTTTTT
TRBV7-9	NA	NA	TRBJ1-2	CASSLFGGPDGYTF	TGTGCCAGCAGCTTATTCGGGGGGCCAGATGGCTACACCTTC
TRBV28	NA	NA	TRBJ2-5	CASLLRDTRRGQETQYF	TGTGCCAGCTTACTCCGGGACACCCGCCGGGGTCAAGAGACCCAGTACTTC
TRBV5-6	once	NA	TRBJ2-1	CASSFTFHSGGFF	TGTGCCAGCAGCTTTACATTCCATTCCGGGGGGTTCTTC
TRBV5-6	NA	TRBD1	TRBJ1-4	CASSRQQGANEKLFF	TGTGCCAGCAGCCGACAACAGGGGGCTAATGAAAAACTGTTTTTT
TRBV4-2	once	NA	TRBJ2-7	CASSQETGFTYEQYF	TGTGCCAGCAGCCAAGAGACGGGATTCACCTACGAGCAGTACTTC
TRBV4-3	few	TRBD1	TRBJ1-6	CASRIGQGFSPLHF	TGCGCCAGCAGAATCGGACAGGGATTTTCACCCCTCCACTTT
TRBV18	once	TRBD1	TRBJ2-1	CASSPPGTGETYNEQFF	TGTGCCAGCTCACCACCCGGGACAGGAGAAACCTACAATGAGCAGTTCTTC
TRBV5-5	NA	TRBD1	TRBJ1-6	CASSRGQGASAPLHF	TGTGCCAGCAGCAGGGGGCAGGGGGCGAGTGCACCCCTCCACTTT
TRBV28	few	TRBD2	TRBJ2-2	CASSHWAGLAENTGELFF	TGTGCCAGCAGCCATTGGGCGGGACTAGCCGAGAACACCGGGGAGCTGTTTTTT
TRBV7-8	NA	NA	TRBJ2-1	CASSIVGTLHNEQFF	TGTGCCAGCAGTATCGTCGGGACTTTACACAATGAGCAGTTCTTC
TRBV5-1	NA	TRBD2	TRBJ2-6	CASSLVAGVLSGANVLTF	TGCGCCAGCAGCTTGGTGGCGGGAGTCCTATCTGGGGCCAACGTCCTGACTTTC
TRBV6-5	NA	TRBD1	TRBJ2-7	CASSYSSGQLYEQYF	TGTGCCAGCAGTTACTCGTCGGGACAGTTATACGAGCAGTACTTC
TRBV6-4	NA	TRBD1	TRBJ2-3	CASSKQGAGTDTQYF	TGTGCCAGCAGTAAACAGGGGGCGGGCACAGATACGCAGTATTTT
TRBV19	NA	TRBD2	TRBJ2-1	CASSMVREGYNEQFF	TGTGCCAGTAGTATGGTTCGGGAGGGGTACAATGAGCAGTTCTTC
TRBV6-5	NA	NA	TRBJ1-1	CASSYSTPGNTEAFF	TGTGCCAGCAGTTACTCGACGCCGGGGAACACTGAAGCTTTCTTT
TRBV6-5	NA	NA	TRBJ1-2	CASSFSGIYGYTF	TGTGCCAGCAGTTTTTCCGGGATTTATGGCTACACCTTC
TRBV28	NA	NA	TRBJ2-1	CASSLLSAGTNEQFF	TGTGCCAGCAGTTTATTGAGCGCGGGAACCAATGAGCAGTTCTTC
TRBV28	NA	NA	TRBJ1-5	CASSLTEGPQHF	TGTGCCAGCAGTCTAACGGAGGGGCCCCAGCATTTT
TRBV11-1	NA	TRBD1	TRBJ2-1	CASSTLPGQGEQFF	TGTGCCAGCTCCACACTACCCGGACAGGGTGAGCAGTTCTTC
TRBV18	NA	NA	TRBJ1-6	CASSPEQALDSPLHF	TGTGCCAGCTCACCAGAACAGGCCCTAGATTCACCCCTCCACTTT
TRBV5-1	NA	NA	TRBJ1-1	CASSLVGGQGTEAFF	TGCGCCAGCAGCTTGGTGGGCGGGCAGGGGACTGAAGCTTTCTTT
TRBV21-1	NA	NA	TRBJ2-7	CAIGRGSTYEQYF	TGTGCCATCGGGAGAGGGAGCACCTACGAGCAGTACTTC